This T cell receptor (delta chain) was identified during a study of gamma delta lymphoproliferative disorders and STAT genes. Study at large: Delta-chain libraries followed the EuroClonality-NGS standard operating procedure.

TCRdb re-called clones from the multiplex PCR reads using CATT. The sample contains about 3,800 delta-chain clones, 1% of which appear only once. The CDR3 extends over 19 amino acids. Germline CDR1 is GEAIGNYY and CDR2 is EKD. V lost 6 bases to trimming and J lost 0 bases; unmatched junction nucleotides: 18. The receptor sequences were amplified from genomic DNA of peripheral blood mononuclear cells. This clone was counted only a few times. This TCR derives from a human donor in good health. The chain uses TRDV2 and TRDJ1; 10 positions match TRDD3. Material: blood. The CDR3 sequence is CACSLLPVLGDSYTDKLIF. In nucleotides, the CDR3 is TGTGCCTGTTCGCTCCTTCCCGTACTGGGGGATTCGTACACCGATAAACTCATCTTT.